This T cell receptor beta chain is from a study of breast tumors, draining lymph nodes, adjacent tissues. Germline CDR1 and CDR2: SNHLY and FYNNEI. This CDR3 is built from 13 residues. A single record per CDR3 protein comes from TCRdb applying MiXCR to the multiplex PCR reads. The table includes more than 250,000 distinct CDR3 sequences, around 30% detected once. Study conclusions and caveats: Most tumor T cells seemingly derive from lymph node, then expand in tumor. Tumor and nontumor repertoires were significantly more similar in luminal-like than in basal-like breast cancer. Tumors had less TCR diversity than lymph nodes, more than nontumor tissue. Tumor T cell lymph node origin was a supported hypothesis, not proven.

Turning to this clonotype: Its antigen is still unknown. Compared with germline, one end of the junction differs, possibly owing to a read error.

Samples came from axillary lymph nodes draining the breast cancer. Sequenced: axillary lymph node tissue. The receptor was derived from a female donor with breast cancer. Some clones in this sample may be carry-over from other donors' samples. The chain combines TRBV2 with TRBJ2-6; 11 bases match TRBD1. Here the CDR3 reads CASRGTGGNVLTF. The CDR3 coding sequence is TGTGCCAGCAGGGGGACAGGGGGCAACGTCCTGACTTTC.